One and the same sample provided the 25 T cell receptor beta chains below, sequenced in a study of neurological immune-mediated disorders. TCRdb reprocessed the 5' RACE reads with MiXCR, giving one entry per CDR3 protein. Of around 70,000 distinct CDR3 sequences detected, less than 5.5% appear once; the ten largest clones hold 2.5% to 3%. Specimen: PBMCs. The receptors come from a woman under 40 with multiple sclerosis.

The table lists this clonotype with many counts. V is TRBV5-1 and J is TRBJ2-7, with D unclear. V shed 0 bases and J shed 4 bases, with 20 bases lying between them. Germline V gene lookup returns CDR1 SGHRS and CDR2 YFSETQ. The CDR3 is 17 amino acids. The CDR3 reads CASSLAPSSVSVYEQYF. As DNA, the CDR3 is TGCGCCAGCAGCTTGGCCCCCAGCAGCGTATCGGTTTACGAGCAGTACTTC.

There are many counts of this clonotype. The chain joins TRBV5-1 to TRBJ2-2; TRBD2 matches 9 bases. The V gene's germline CDR1 is SGHRS and CDR2 YFSETQ. The CDR3 consists of 16 residues. V lost 4 bases, J lost 2 bases, and 6 bases stayed unmatched. The CDR3 region has the DNA TGCGCCAGCAGCGGGGTAGCGGGGGCCAACACCGGGGAGCTGTTTTTT. Amino acid sequence: CASSGVAGANTGELFF.

This clonotype came up a few times. At one of its ends the junction is not consistent with the germline gene, which may arise from a read error. This chain links TRBV9 with TRBJ1-5; no clear D gene. There are 14 residues in the CDR3. Germline V gene lookup returns CDR1 SGDLS and CDR2 YYNGEE. The CDR3 nucleotides are TGTGCCAGCAGCGTAGGTTATAGCAATCAGCCCCAGAATTTT. This encodes CASSVGYSNQPQNF.

This clonotype was seen only a few times. The chain joins TRBV28 to TRBJ2-5; TRBD2 is a possible D gene (5 bases). Germline-derived CDR1 and CDR2 are MDHEN and SYDVKM. This CDR3 contains 11 residues. Trimming cost V 9 bases and J 4 bases, with 9 bases left between them. In DNA form, the CDR3 reads TGTGCCAGGGGAGCAGGAGAGACCCAGTACTTC. It codes for CARGAGETQYF.

This clonotype was recorded at least ten times. At one of its ends the junction is not consistent with the germline gene, which may arise from a read error. The chain has TRBV28 and TRBJ1-5, with 7 bases fitting TRBD1. Per germline, CDR1 MDHEN and CDR2 SYDVKM. This CDR3 spans 15 amino acids. The CDR3 DNA reads as TGTGCCAGCACCGGGAAGAGGGGGCTTTATCAGCCCCAGAATTTT. It specifies CASTGKRGLYQPQNF.

This clonotype was seen many times. The rearrangement uses TRBV5-1 and TRBJ2-2, with 9 bases fitting TRBD1. Trimming removed 4 bases from V and 6 bases from J; junction bases left unmatched: 7. CDR3 size: 15 residues. The V gene's germline CDR1 is SGHRS and CDR2 YFSETQ. CDR3 protein: CASSGGTGFAGELFF. The CDR3 coding sequence is TGCGCCAGCAGCGGAGGGACAGGGTTCGCCGGGGAGCTGTTTTTT.

This clonotype was seen at least ten times. The chain recombines TRBV29-1 with TRBJ2-2, with unresolved D. The CDR3 extends over 13 amino acids. V lost 7 bases to trimming and J lost 1 base, with 10 bases between them. Germline loops: CDR1 SQVTM, CDR2 ANQGSEA. CDR3 loop: CSAGAVNTGELFF. DNA for the CDR3: TGCAGCGCCGGCGCCGTGAACACCGGGGAGCTGTTTTTT.

Points on this clonotype: This may stem from a read error, because a much larger clone lies one nucleotide away. The CDR3 DNA reads TGTGCCAGCAGTGATCAAAAGAAAGAGACCCAGTACTTC. Residues: CASSDQKKETQYF. This sequence joins TRBV25-1 and TRBJ2-5; D unresolved. Germline V CDR1 and CDR2: MGHDK, SYGVNS. Trimming stripped 3 bases from V and 3 bases from J, with 8 bases between. There are 13 residues in the CDR3.

A few counts support this clonotype. The CDR3 is CSAGRDGGNYGYTF. CDR3 sequence (DNA): TGCAGTGCTGGGCGGGACGGTGGAAACTATGGCTACACCTTC. J is TRBJ1-2 and V is TRBV20-1; tentatively, D is TRBD1 (5 bases). Germline-derived CDR1 and CDR2 are DFQATT and SNEGSKA (reference sequence). V was trimmed by 5 bases and J by 2 bases, leaving 15 bases between them. There are 14 residues in the CDR3.

This clonotype was seen ten or more times. The chain combines TRBV3-1 with TRBJ1-3; tentatively, D is TRBD1 (5 bases). CDR1 LGHDT and CDR2 YNNKEL come from the germline V gene (reference sequence). The CDR3 runs to 17 residues. Deletions cut 1 base from V and 3 bases from J, with 16 bases between. The CDR3 DNA follows: TGTGCCAGCAGCCAAGGGACCCAGGGTCTGGGTGGAAACACCATATATTTT. This encodes CASSQGTQGLGGNTIYF.

The table lists this clonotype with many counts. This chain links TRBV12-3 or TRBV12-4 with TRBJ2-7, with no clear D. The CDR3 is 12 amino acids. Trimming removed 5 bases from V and 5 bases from J, with 10 bases in between. For the CDR3, the DNA is TGTGCCAGCAGTCTGGGTAGGAACGAGCAGTACTTC. Translated: CASSLGRNEQYF.

This clonotype was counted at least ten times. The chain recombines TRBV20-1 with TRBJ2-3, with 7 bases fitting TRBD1. The CDR3 consists of 15 residues. J gave up 8 bases and V 3 bases, and 14 bases lay outside the gene matches. Looked up from germline, CDR1 is DFQATT and CDR2 is SNEGSKA (reference sequence). Written as DNA, the CDR3 is TGCAGTGCTAGGAAAGACAGGGATGGGTCTGGTACGCAGTATTTT. Protein: CSARKDRDGSGTQYF.

The genes are TRBV3-1 and TRBJ2-2; possibly TRBD1 for D (6 bases). Trimming stripped 4 bases from V and 4 bases from J, with 19 bases between. The CDR3 spans 17 residues. The germline V gene encodes CDR1 LGHDT and CDR2 YNNKEL (reference sequence). The CDR3 loop reads CASSLDSPGDGTGELFF. CDR3 in DNA: TGTGCCAGCAGCCTTGATAGTCCAGGGGATGGCACCGGGGAGCTGTTTTTT.

Ten or more counts support this clonotype. The chain employs TRBV12-3 or TRBV12-4 and TRBJ2-1, with a possible D match to TRBD2 (6 bases). The CDR3 sequence is 15 residues long. Trimming took 7 bases from V and 6 from J, leaving 19 bases between them. CDR3 residues: CASMGRRGQSNEQFF. CDR3 bases: TGTGCCAGCATGGGACGGCGGGGTCAGAGCAATGAGCAGTTCTTC.

This clonotype was picked up a small number of times. Compared with germline, one end of the junction differs, possibly owing to a read error. The rearrangement joins TRBV12-3 or TRBV12-4 to TRBJ2-6; D tentatively reads TRBD1 or TRBD2 (6 bases each). CDR3 length: 15 amino acids. The DNA of the CDR3 is TGTGCCAGCAGTTATTCTGGGTCGGGGGCCAAAGTCCTGACTTTC. Protein sequence: CASSYSGSGAKVLTF.

The CDR3 here is CASRIYEQYF. The DNA for the CDR3 is TGTGCCAGCAGGATTTACGAGCAGTACTTC. The gene calls are TRBV2 and TRBJ2-7; D ambiguous. The CDR3 loop spans 10 amino acids. Germline V lookup: CDR1 SNHLY, CDR2 FYNNEI. V was shortened by 6 bases and J by 4 bases, with 4 bases between the two germline ends.

This clonotype was detected ten times or more. In nucleotides, the CDR3 is TGCAGTGCTAGAGCGGGGAGCACTGAAGCTTTCTTT. Translating gives CSARAGSTEAFF. This chain joins TRBV20-1 and TRBJ1-1; D uncertain. The CDR3 is 12 amino acids. Between the trimmed V and J ends, which lost 1 base and 4 bases, there was a span of 7 bases. Germline CDR1 reads DFQATT; CDR2 reads SNEGSKA (reference sequence).

In this sample, this clonotype turned up a few times. The V gene is TRBV6-5, the J gene TRBJ2-6; TRBD2 might be the D (5 bases). Trimming cost V 6 bases and J 0 bases, with 15 bases left between them. Germline CDR1 is MNHEY and CDR2 is SVGAGI. The length of the CDR3 is 17 residues. This chain's CDR3 is CASRTTTGNSGANVLTF. CDR3 DNA sequence: TGTGCCAGCAGAACTACCACGGGGAACTCTGGGGCCAACGTCCTGACTTTC.

This clonotype was seen ten or more times. The rearrangement links TRBV20-1 to TRBJ2-1; 9 nucleotides match TRBD2. J lost 10 bases, V lost 1 base, and 11 bases had no gene match. The germline gives CDR1 DFQATT, CDR2 SNEGSKA (reference sequence). There are 15 residues in the CDR3. This CDR3 reads CSARVAGGTFREQFF. The CDR3 DNA follows: TGCAGTGCTAGAGTCGCGGGGGGGACCTTTCGGGAGCAGTTCTTC.

This clonotype was observed many times. This chain joins TRBV12-3 or TRBV12-4 and TRBJ1-2; 7 bases fit TRBD1. The CDR3 runs to 13 residues. V shed 4 bases, J shed 4 bases, and the junction held 3 bases outside the gene matches. The CDR3 loop reads CASSSDRTYGYTF. In nucleotides, the CDR3 is TGTGCCAGCAGTTCGGACAGGACCTATGGCTACACCTTC.

As to this clonotype: This could be a read error, since a much larger clone is one nucleotide away. The chain has TRBV7-9 and TRBJ1-2; D ambiguous. The CDR3 is made up of 11 amino acids. The germline CDR1 and CDR2 sequences are SEHNR and FQNEAQ (reference sequence). In nucleotides, the CDR3 is TGTGTCAGCAGTTCAAACTATGGCTACACCTTC. Protein sequence: CVSSSNYGYTF.

This clonotype has just a few counts. The junction shows a germline mismatch at one end, possibly a read error. The chain is built from TRBV20-1 and TRBJ1-5; D not certain. The CDR3 has 15 amino acids. In germline, CDR1 is DFQATT, CDR2 SNEGSKA (reference sequence). The CDR3, as DNA: TGCAGTGCTCACTCGAACTCCCTGGGAAATCAGCCCCAGAATTTT. Residues: CSAHSNSLGNQPQNF.

This clonotype was seen repeatedly, ten times or more. This rearrangement joins TRBV5-6 to TRBJ2-3; no clear D. Between the trimmed V and J ends, which lost 4 bases and 0 bases, there was a span of 9 bases. Germline CDR1 reads SGHDT; CDR2 reads YYEEEE. CDR3 length equals 14 residues. CDR3 nucleotide sequence: TGTGCCAGCAGCCCCGAAAGTAGCACAGATACGCAGTATTTT. This encodes CASSPESSTDTQYF.

At least ten counts were recorded for this clonotype. At one end, the junction sequence differs from germline, possibly due to a read error. The chain recombines TRBV6-6 with TRBJ1-6; 8 bases are a match to TRBD1. In germline, CDR1 is MNHNY, CDR2 SVGAGI (reference sequence). CDR3 size: 14 residues. The CDR3 sequence: CASSRTGQGSPLNF. As DNA, the CDR3 is TGTGCCAGCAGTAGGACAGGGCAGGGGTCACCCCTCAACTTT.

This clonotype has ten or more counts. The chain has TRBV25-1 and TRBJ1-4; 7 bases fit TRBD1. Per the germline V gene, CDR1 is MGHDK and CDR2 is SYGVNS. V was pared by 6 bases and J by 5 bases, with 6 bases of the junction left unmatched. CDR3 size: 14 residues. The CDR3 region has the DNA TGTGCCAGCAGCAACAGGGGAGTGAATGAAAAACTGTTTTTT. Its translation: CASSNRGVNEKLFF.